This T cell receptor (beta chain) was documented in a study of T-cell memory formation after mild COVID-19. This CDR3 region has 15 residues. Germline CDR1 is SGHRS and CDR2 is YFSETQ. V gave up 4 bases and J gave up 3 bases, with 16 bases separating them. One entry per CDR3 protein, called by TCRdb with MiXCR from the 5' RACE reads. The table has fewer than 75,000 distinct CDR3 sequences, less than 15% seen once. The TCR originated in a man aged 18 to 29 who had mild COVID-19 (a few samples of this study predate the infection). Cell type and time point are not known. The chain recombines TRBV5-1 with TRBJ2-5; D is undetermined. The sample taken for sequencing was PBMCs or a T cell subset sorted from them (not recorded which). CDR3 in DNA: TGCGCCAGCAGCGCCACTTTTACCGGAGAAGAGACCCAGTACTTC. Protein: CASSATFTGEETQYF. The variable domain in full, with the rest retrieved from reference TRBV5-1 and TRBJ2-5, is KAGVTQTPRYLIKTRGQQVTLSCSPISGHRSVSWYQQTPGQGLQFLFEYFSETQRNKGNFPGRFSGRQFSNSRSEMNVSTLELGDSALYLCASSATFTGEETQYFGPGTRLLVL.